This is a list of T cell receptor beta chains from one sample in a study of T-cell reconstitution after alpha-beta-depleted transplantation in children. TCRdb reprocessed the PCR reads with MiXCR, giving one entry per CDR3 protein. The sample yields 300,000 to 400,000 distinct CDR3 sequences, 15% to 20% seen once. Source: PBMCs, mostly from graft donor cells, taken 360 days after TCRalphabeta/CD19-depleted stem cell transplant. The receptor source for this set is a male patient aged 2-15 years who had a stem cell transplant for acute lymphoblastic leukemia, so the T cells may come from the graft donor. CDR3s include the opening cysteine and the closing phenylalanine or tryptophan. Not all rows give a size; the values are once, few, many and, for expanded clones, a class.

v_call	j_call	clone_size	cdr3_aa
TRBV3-1	TRBJ2-5	-	CASSHWTSETQYF
TRBV25-1	TRBJ2-2	-	CASSELGGLNTGELFF
TRBV12-3/TRBV12-4	TRBJ2-2	-	CASSLVTSYTGELFF
TRBV6-1	TRBJ2-7	-	CASRGQPGYEQYF
TRBV9	TRBJ2-3	-	CASSVAGSSTDTQYF
TRBV29-1	TRBJ2-7	few	CSVRSTAKTLDYEQYF
TRBV5-1	TRBJ1-6	-	CASSQHRQGVGPARNSPLHF
TRBV29-1	TRBJ2-1	-	CSVTKTLGNEQFF
TRBV6-5	TRBJ2-7	-	CASSYSDSISSYEQYF
TRBV15	TRBJ2-1	few	CATSWDRGDYNEQFF
TRBV20-1	TRBJ2-7	-	CSASGAEHEQYF
TRBV5-1	TRBJ2-5	-	CASSPDRGETQYF
TRBV28	TRBJ2-1	-	CASSELSTLAVQFF
TRBV5-1	TRBJ2-7	-	CASSYAAGTGLGEQYF
TRBV7-9	TRBJ1-4	-	CASSYRQGGNEKLFF